Listed below are T cell receptor beta chains from one sample, sequenced in a study of T cell changes during pregnancy in multiple sclerosis. Clones were sequenced by immunoSEQ multiplex PCR, and TCRdb holds only the in-frame ones, with some missing. The repertoire holds tens of thousands of clones, with about 87% as singletons. Sequences were derived from CD4+ T cells from peripheral blood mononuclear cells, sampled in the first trimester of pregnancy. These receptors were taken from a female donor with multiple sclerosis, enrolled in a pregnancy study. The CDR3 runs from the conserved cysteine through the conserved F or W. D genes are given only for firm matches. Expanded clones are given a class, and other clones once, few, many or no size at all.

D,size,V,J,CDR3,DNA
NA,NA,TRBV5-1,TRBJ1-1,CASSLDPVMNTEAFF,TGCGCCAGCAGCTTGGATCCAGTCATGAACACTGAAGCTTTCTTT
TRBD1,NA,TRBV5-4,TRBJ1-2,CASSSPAQGDYGYTF,TGTGCCAGCAGCTCCCCCGCGCAGGGGGACTATGGCTACACCTTC
TRBD2,once,TRBV15,TRBJ2-1,CATSRDRGGRANRVQFF,TGTGCCACCAGCAGAGATCGGGGCGGGAGGGCCAATCGAGTGCAGTTCTTC
TRBD2,NA,TRBV30,TRBJ2-5,CAWGLAGVETQYF,TGTGCCTGGGGACTAGCGGGGGTGGAGACCCAGTACTTC
NA,NA,TRBV7-9,TRBJ1-5,CASSLGSGNQPQHF,TGTGCCAGCAGCTTAGGGTCGGGAAATCAGCCCCAGCATTTT
TRBD2,once,TRBV5-6,TRBJ2-7,CASSFTSGKSYEQYF,TGTGCCAGCAGCTTCACTAGCGGGAAATCCTACGAGCAGTACTTC
TRBD2,NA,TRBV29-1,TRBJ2-5,CSVTGLAGQETQYF,TGCAGCGTAACGGGACTAGCGGGACAAGAGACCCAGTACTTC
NA,NA,TRBV5-1,TRBJ2-1,CASSLGGMLGRNEQFF,TGCGCCAGCAGCTTAGGAGGGATGCTGGGTAGGAATGAGCAGTTCTTC
TRBD1,NA,TRBV4-2,TRBJ2-7,CASSLQGTGDYEQYF,TGTGCCAGCAGCCTACAAGGGACAGGGGACTACGAGCAGTACTTC
TRBD2,once,TRBV2,TRBJ2-1,CASRERTSGRAAGEQFF,TGTGCCAGCAGAGAGAGGACTAGCGGGAGGGCAGCCGGTGAGCAGTTCTTC
TRBD2,NA,TRBV30,TRBJ2-2,CAWRYFGGLRPGELFF,TGTGCCTGGAGATATTTTGGGGGACTAAGGCCCGGGGAGCTGTTTTTT
TRBD1,NA,TRBV9,TRBJ2-7,CASSRRQGNYEQYF,TGTGCCAGCAGCCGACGACAGGGGAACTACGAGCAGTACTTC
TRBD2,NA,TRBV20-1,TRBJ2-3,CSAASGDTQYF,TGCAGTGCAGCTAGCGGAGATACGCAGTATTTT
TRBD2,NA,TRBV7-2,TRBJ2-1,CASSLEAGGSYNEQFF,TGTGCCAGCAGCTTAGAGGCGGGAGGGTCCTACAATGAGCAGTTCTTC
NA,few,TRBV7-6,TRBJ2-3,CASSLSQSTDTQYF,TGTGCCAGCAGCTTGTCCCAGAGCACAGATACGCAGTATTTT
TRBD1,once,TRBV6-6,TRBJ1-1,CASSRQGDTEAFF,TGTGCCAGCAGCAGACAGGGGGACACTGAAGCTTTCTTT
NA,NA,TRBV9,TRBJ2-3,CASSVTPRIDTQYF,TGTGCCAGCAGCGTCACCCCCAGAATAGATACGCAGTATTTT
TRBD2,NA,TRBV7-9,TRBJ2-1,CASSLVFLAGDPNEQFF,TGTGCCAGCAGCTTAGTTTTCCTAGCGGGAGATCCCAATGAGCAGTTCTTC
TRBD2,NA,TRBV6-4,TRBJ2-7,CATGLAYSYEQYF,TGTGCCACGGGACTAGCGTATTCCTACGAGCAGTACTTC
NA,NA,TRBV4-3,TRBJ1-2,CASSYTASGDGYTF,TGCGCCAGCAGCTATACCGCTTCAGGGGATGGCTACACCTTC
TRBD2,NA,TRBV29-1,TRBJ2-5,CSVLRELETQYF,TGCAGCGTTTTGCGGGAGTTAGAGACCCAGTACTTC
TRBD1,NA,TRBV15,TRBJ1-3,CATSMDRSSGNTIYF,TGTGCCACCAGCATGGACAGGAGCTCTGGAAACACCATATATTTT
TRBD2,once,TRBV18,TRBJ2-5,CASSPPGLAFETQYF,TGTGCCAGCTCACCTCCGGGACTAGCGTTTGAGACCCAGTACTTC
NA,NA,TRBV7-8,TRBJ1-3,CASSQGGSGNTIYF,TGTGCCAGCAGCCAAGGGGGTTCTGGAAACACCATATATTTT
TRBD2,NA,TRBV6-5,TRBJ2-2,CASSRLAQNTGELFF,TGTGCCAGCAGTAGACTAGCGCAGAACACCGGGGAGCTGTTTTTT
TRBD1,NA,TRBV19,TRBJ1-1,CASSIAPGTGEAFF,TGTGCCAGTAGTATCGCACCCGGGACAGGGGAAGCTTTCTTT
TRBD1,NA,TRBV27,TRBJ1-2,CASSKGGAGGYTF,TGTGCCAGCAGTAAAGGGGGCGCGGGGGGCTACACCTTC
NA,NA,TRBV6-4,TRBJ1-6,CASSEQGNSPLHF,TGTGCCAGCAGTGAGCAGGGAAATTCACCCCTCCACTTT
NA,NA,TRBV6-6,TRBJ2-1,CASSYLAYNEQFF,TGTGCCAGCAGTTACCTAGCCTACAATGAGCAGTTCTTC
NA,once,TRBV5-1,TRBJ1-5,CASSLEGGHQPQHF,TGCGCCAGCAGCTTGGAGGGGGGGCACCAGCCCCAGCATTTT
TRBD1,NA,TRBV5-4,TRBJ2-3,CASSDRAVDTQYF,TGTGCCAGCAGCGACAGGGCTGTCGATACGCAGTATTTT
NA,NA,TRBV27,TRBJ2-7,CASSLSSPYEQYF,TGTGCCAGCAGTTTATCTAGCCCCTACGAGCAGTACTTC
NA,NA,TRBV11-2,TRBJ1-6,CASSSLRGYSPLHF,TGTGCCAGCAGCTCCTTACGCGGGTATTCACCCCTCCACTTT
NA,NA,TRBV6-6,TRBJ1-5,CASSYERSQPQHF,TGTGCCAGCAGTTACGAGAGAAGTCAGCCCCAGCATTTT
TRBD1,NA,TRBV7-8,TRBJ1-4,CASSPSGTGKSGEKLFF,TGTGCCAGCAGCCCGTCCGGGACAGGGAAGAGCGGAGAAAAACTGTTTTTT
NA,NA,TRBV7-2,TRBJ1-2,CASSLSTEPTYGYTF,TGTGCCAGCAGCCTTTCGACAGAACCCACCTATGGCTACACCTTC
NA,NA,TRBV9,TRBJ1-2,CASSLHQDNYGYTF,TGTGCCAGCAGCCTCCACCAGGATAACTATGGCTACACCTTC
NA,NA,TRBV7-3,TRBJ2-3,CASSLVLGTDTQYF,TGTGCCAGCAGCTTAGTCTTAGGCACAGATACGCAGTATTTT
TRBD1,NA,TRBV30,TRBJ2-7,CAWSMGQGSPYEQYF,TGTGCCTGGAGTATGGGACAGGGGTCCCCTTACGAGCAGTACTTC
TRBD1,NA,TRBV18,TRBJ1-2,CASSPSQQGGDYGYTF,TGTGCCAGCTCACCGAGCCAACAGGGGGGGGACTATGGCTACACCTTC
NA,NA,TRBV6-5,TRBJ2-7,CASSRTNYYEQYF,TGTGCCAGCAGCAGGACTAACTACTACGAGCAGTACTTC
NA,NA,TRBV30,TRBJ2-5,CAWSTGETQYF,TGTGCCTGGAGCACAGGTGAGACCCAGTACTTC
NA,NA,TRBV4-1,TRBJ1-2,CASSQQRGGYYGYTF,TGCGCCAGCAGCCAACAAAGGGGGGGGTACTATGGCTACACCTTC
TRBD1,NA,TRBV13,TRBJ1-6,CASSPRDSNSPLHF,TGTGCCAGCAGCCCGAGGGACAGTAATTCACCCCTCCACTTT
NA,NA,TRBV15,TRBJ1-6,CATSLRGNSPLHF,TGTGCCACCAGCCTCCGAGGGAATTCACCCCTCCACTTT
NA,NA,TRBV11-3,TRBJ1-4,CASSFQGEKLFF,TGTGCCAGCAGCTTCCAGGGGGAAAAACTGTTTTTT
NA,once,TRBV28,TRBJ1-6,CASSETGSYNSPLHF,TGTGCCAGCAGTGAGACAGGCTCCTATAATTCACCCCTCCACTTT
NA,NA,TRBV30,TRBJ1-5,CAWAGQHQPQHF,TGTGCCTGGGCCGGACAGCATCAGCCCCAGCATTTT
TRBD2,NA,TRBV7-2,TRBJ2-7,CASSLASGVYEQYF,TGTGCCAGCAGCTTAGCCAGCGGGGTCTACGAGCAGTACTTC
NA,NA,TRBV5-1,TRBJ1-2,CASSLEVYKANYGYTF,TGCGCCAGCAGCTTGGAAGTATACAAAGCTAACTATGGCTACACCTTC
NA,NA,TRBV19,TRBJ2-3,CASSIAGRFVAESTDTQYF,TGTGCCAGTAGTATAGCTGGGAGGTTCGTTGCAGAAAGCACAGATACGCAGTATTTT
TRBD1,NA,TRBV28,TRBJ1-5,CASSPLGRGPRGNQPQHF,TGTGCCAGCAGCCCCCTGGGAAGGGGGCCCCGGGGCAATCAGCCCCAGCATTTT
NA,NA,TRBV5-4,TRBJ1-2,CASSSLLPDGYTF,TGTGCCAGCAGCTCTCTTCTCCCCGATGGCTACACCTTC
TRBD1,NA,TRBV28,TRBJ2-1,CASSSPKSLTGGYYNEQFF,TGTGCCAGCAGTTCCCCCAAATCACTGACAGGGGGCTACTACAATGAGCAGTTCTTC
TRBD1,NA,TRBV6-1,TRBJ1-2,CASSSLTGGGYTF,TGTGCCAGCAGTTCCCTTACAGGGGGCGGCTACACCTTC
NA,many,TRBV5-6,TRBJ1-5,CASTDSYRSNQPQHF,TGTGCCAGCACCGACTCCTACAGGAGCAATCAGCCCCAGCATTTT
NA,NA,TRBV29-1,TRBJ1-1,CSVGRQPNTEAFF,TGCAGCGTTGGTAGACAGCCGAACACTGAAGCTTTCTTT